These 15 T cell receptor beta chains originate from one sample sequenced in a study of cytomegalovirus exposure and HLA in healthy donors. Amplification used 60 Vbeta primers and 13 Jbeta primers. Using immunoSEQ multiplex PCR, the repertoire was profiled, and TCRdb retains in-frame clones only, with some absent. The sample contains about 130,000 clones, 80% of which appear only once. The sample consisted of PBMCs. The receptors were gathered from a man aged 25-45 years in good health and CMV-seropositive.

This chain connects TRBV10-3 to TRBJ1-5; the D gene is possibly TRBD1 (6 bases). The CDR3 is made up of 13 amino acids. Germline CDR1 reads ENHRY; CDR2 reads SYGVKD. Trimming took off 9 bases at V and 1 base at J, with 10 bases between the two ends. CDR3 amino acids: CAIQGRSNQPQHF. CDR3 nucleotides: TGTGCCATACAGGGCCGAAGCAATCAGCCCCAGCATTTT.

The V and J genes are TRBV9 and TRBJ1-2; TRBD1 aligns across 7 bases. The germline V gene has CDR1 SGDLS and CDR2 YYNGEE. The CDR3 runs to 16 residues. Trimming took 7 bases from V and 4 from J; bases not matched to a gene: 16. The CDR3 is CASRPHSSQGSYGYTF. As DNA, the CDR3 is TGTGCCAGCCGGCCACATAGCTCACAGGGGAGCTATGGCTACACCTTC.

This clone was seen a single time. This sequence joins TRBV7-8 and TRBJ1-5; D may be TRBD1 (6 bases). CDR3 length: 16 amino acids. With 5 bases removed from V and 1 base from J, the gap between germline ends came to 15 bases. Germline V gene lookup returns CDR1 SGHVS and CDR2 FQNEAQ. In DNA, the CDR3 is TGTGCCAGCAGCCCCGGGCGGGGGCGGAGCAATCAGCCCCAGCATTTT. This translates into CASSPGRGRSNQPQHF.

The chain carries TRBV2 and TRBJ1-3, with D tentatively TRBD1 (6 bases). The CDR3 spans 13 residues. Germline CDR1 and CDR2: SNHLY and FYNNEI. Trimming stripped 10 bases from V and 2 bases from J, with 12 bases between. The CDR3 sequence: CATQDRPGNTIYF. DNA of the CDR3: TGTGCCACACAAGACAGGCCTGGAAACACCATATATTTT.

This chain joins TRBV5-1 and TRBJ2-3; D unclear. The CDR3 spans 15 residues. Trimming stripped 4 bases from V and 2 bases from J, with 14 bases between. The germline V gene has CDR1 SGHRS and CDR2 YFSETQ. CDR3 in amino acids: CASSVLKALTDTQYF. The CDR3 DNA sequence: TGCGCCAGCAGCGTCCTGAAAGCCCTCACAGATACGCAGTATTTT.

The chain joins TRBV11-1 to TRBJ2-1; 8 bases are a match to TRBD2. Germline trimming cut 5 bases from V and 6 bases from J; bases unmatched to any gene: 9. The CDR3 length is 15 residues. Germline loops: CDR1 SGHAT, CDR2 FQDESV (reference sequence). CDR3 nucleotides: TGTGCCAGCAGCCGTAGCGGGACATCCGCCAATGAGCAGTTCTTC. Its protein product is CASSRSGTSANEQFF.

This clone was recorded only once. V gene TRBV5-6 combines with J gene TRBJ2-1; D is possibly TRBD2 (5 bases). Trimming left V 0 bases short and J 0 bases short, with 7 bases between. Germline values: CDR1 SGHDT, CDR2 YYEEEE. The CDR3 is made up of 15 amino acids. CDR3 coding DNA: TGTGCCAGCAGCTTGGCGGGGAGCTCCTACAATGAGCAGTTCTTC. Its translation: CASSLAGSSYNEQFF.

The chain uses TRBV18 and TRBJ2-5; 16 bases line up with TRBD2. The J call may be incorrect, as the DNA end agrees better with TRBJ2-7. This CDR3 has 17 amino acids. Germline V gene sequence: CDR1 KGHSH, CDR2 LQKENI. The CDR3 reads CASSPGLAGGNPYEQYF. The CDR3 DNA reads as TGTGCCAGCTCACCGGGACTAGCGGGGGGGAACCCCTACGAGCAGTACTTC.

This clone was detected only once. V usage is TRBV30 and J usage is TRBJ2-3; TRBD2 matches at 8 bases. This CDR3 spans 13 amino acids. In germline, CDR1 is GTSNPN, CDR2 SVGIG (reference sequence). V lost 1 base, J lost 4 bases, and 1 base stayed unmatched. The CDR3 reads CAWSGLASDTQYF. CDR3 coding DNA: TGTGCCTGGAGTGGACTAGCGTCAGATACGCAGTATTTT.

CDR3 coding DNA: TGTGCCAGCAGTTCTGCCGGGACAGGGAAGTACAATGAGCAGTTCTTC. Its translation is CASSSAGTGKYNEQFF. The chain is built from TRBV6-5 and TRBJ2-1; 9 nucleotides match TRBD1. This CDR3 is built from 16 residues. J gave up 4 bases and V 4 bases, and 8 bases lay outside the gene matches. Germline V gene data show CDR1 as MNHEY and CDR2 as SVGAGI.

The chain is built from TRBV6-1 and TRBJ2-3; 7 nucleotides line up with TRBD2. There are 15 residues in the CDR3. Germline V gene data show CDR1 as MNHNS and CDR2 as SASEGT. Trimming took 2 bases from V and 4 from J; bases not matched to a gene: 6. CDR3 nucleotide sequence: TGTGCCAGCAGTGAAATCGCGGGGGTCGCAGATACGCAGTATTTT. Encoded protein: CASSEIAGVADTQYF.

For the CDR3, the DNA is TGTGCCAGCTCACCACAGGGACTCTTCTCTGGAAACACCATATATTTT. This encodes CASSPQGLFSGNTIYF. V gene TRBV18 combines with J gene TRBJ1-3, with a weak D call TRBD1 (5 bases). Germline lookup yields CDR1 KGHSH and CDR2 LQKENI. Trimming took 1 base from V and 0 from J, leaving 10 bases between them. The CDR3 is 16 residues long.

The chain combines TRBV25-1 with TRBJ2-3; 9 bases are shared with TRBD2. Germline V lookup: CDR1 MGHDK, CDR2 SYGVNS. The V gene end was trimmed by 3 bases and the J gene end by 2 bases; junction bases not matched to a gene: 6. The CDR3 has 16 residues. CDR3 nucleotides: TGTGCCAGCAGTGAGTCGGCGGGGGGGAACACAGATACGCAGTATTTT. Translation gives CASSESAGGNTDTQYF.

To note about this clone: The same CDR3 can be traced to other DNA sequences in this sample. The chain couples TRBV19 to TRBJ1-1; 7 bases line up with TRBD1. Germline lookup yields CDR1 LNHDA and CDR2 SQIVND (reference sequence). V gave up 7 bases and J gave up 5 bases; unmatched junction bases: 7. The CDR3 is 13 amino acids. This CDR3 reads CASTYRGRTEAFF. CDR3 coding DNA: TGTGCCAGTACGTACAGGGGACGAACTGAAGCTTTCTTT.

This chain joins TRBV7-4 and TRBJ1-6, with D maybe TRBD1 (6 bases). Trimming pared 5 bases from V and 9 bases from J, leaving 20 bases between. The CDR3 is made up of 16 amino acids. Germline CDR1 is SGHVT and CDR2 is SQSDAQ. Here the CDR3 reads CASSPTDGQRISPLHF. The CDR3 nucleotides read TGTGCCAGCAGCCCAACAGACGGACAGCGAATTTCACCCCTCCACTTT.